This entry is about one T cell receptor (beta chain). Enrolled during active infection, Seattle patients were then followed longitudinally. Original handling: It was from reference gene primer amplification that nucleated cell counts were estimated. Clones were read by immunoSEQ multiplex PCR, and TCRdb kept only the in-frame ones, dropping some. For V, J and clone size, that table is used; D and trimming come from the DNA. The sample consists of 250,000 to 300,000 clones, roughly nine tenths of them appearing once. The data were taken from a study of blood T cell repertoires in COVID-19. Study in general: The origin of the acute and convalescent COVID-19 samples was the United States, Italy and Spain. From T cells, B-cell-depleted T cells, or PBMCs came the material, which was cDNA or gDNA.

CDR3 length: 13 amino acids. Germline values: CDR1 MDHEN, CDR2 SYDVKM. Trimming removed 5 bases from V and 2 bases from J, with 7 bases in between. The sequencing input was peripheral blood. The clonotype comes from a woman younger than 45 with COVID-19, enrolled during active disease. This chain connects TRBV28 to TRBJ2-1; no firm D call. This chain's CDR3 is CASSPLAYNEQFF. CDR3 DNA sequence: TGTGCCAGCAGTCCCCTAGCCTACAATGAGCAGTTCTTC. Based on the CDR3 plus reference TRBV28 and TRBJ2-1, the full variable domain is DVKVTQSSRYLVKRTGEKVFLECVQDMDHENMFWYRQDPGLGLRLIYFSYDVKMKEKGDIPEGYSVSREKKERFSLILESASTNQTSMYLCASSPLAYNEQFFGPGTRLTVL.